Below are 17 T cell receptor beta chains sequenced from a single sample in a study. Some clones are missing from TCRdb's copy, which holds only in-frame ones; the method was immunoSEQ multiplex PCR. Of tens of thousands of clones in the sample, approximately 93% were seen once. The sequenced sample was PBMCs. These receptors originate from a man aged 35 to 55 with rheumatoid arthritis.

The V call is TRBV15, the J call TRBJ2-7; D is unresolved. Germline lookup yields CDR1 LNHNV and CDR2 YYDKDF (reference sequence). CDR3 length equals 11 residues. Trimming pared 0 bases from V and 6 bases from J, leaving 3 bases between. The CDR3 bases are TGTGCCACCAGCAGAGATGGCGAGCAGTACTTC. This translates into CATSRDGEQYF.

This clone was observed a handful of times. The CDR3 bases are TGTGCCAGCAGTTTTGTTCTTCAGGGGAGCTCCTACAATGAGCAGTTCTTC. It specifies CASSFVLQGSSYNEQFF. The rearrangement uses TRBV27 and TRBJ2-1, with a tentative D call TRBD1 (6 bases). V dropped 3 bases and J dropped 0 bases, with 15 bases sitting between them. The CDR3 is made up of 17 amino acids. Per germline, CDR1 MNHEY and CDR2 SMNVEV (reference sequence).

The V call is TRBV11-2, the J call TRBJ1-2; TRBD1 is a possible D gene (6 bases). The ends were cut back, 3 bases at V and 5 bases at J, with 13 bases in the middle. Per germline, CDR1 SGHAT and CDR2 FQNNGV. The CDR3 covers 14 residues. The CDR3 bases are TGTGCCAGCAGCTTCGCGGGGGCTGATTATGGCTACACCTTC. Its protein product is CASSFAGADYGYTF.

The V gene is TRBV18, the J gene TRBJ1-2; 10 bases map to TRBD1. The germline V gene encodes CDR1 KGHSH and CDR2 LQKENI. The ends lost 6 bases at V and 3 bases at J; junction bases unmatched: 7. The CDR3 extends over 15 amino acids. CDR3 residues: CASSPRQGADYGYTF. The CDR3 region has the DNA TGTGCCAGCTCTCCCAGACAGGGGGCGGACTATGGCTACACCTTC.

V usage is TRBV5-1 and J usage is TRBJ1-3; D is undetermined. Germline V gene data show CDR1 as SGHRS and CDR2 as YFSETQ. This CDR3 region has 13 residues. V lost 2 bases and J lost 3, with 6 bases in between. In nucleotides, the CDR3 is TGCGCCAGCAGCTTTAGTAGTGGAAACACCATATATTTT. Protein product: CASSFSSGNTIYF.

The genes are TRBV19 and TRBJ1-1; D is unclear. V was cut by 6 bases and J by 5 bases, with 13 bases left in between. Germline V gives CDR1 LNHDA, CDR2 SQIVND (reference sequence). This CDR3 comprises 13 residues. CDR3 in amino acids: CASSNREMTEAFF. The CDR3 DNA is TGTGCCAGTAGCAACCGGGAGATGACTGAAGCTTTCTTT.

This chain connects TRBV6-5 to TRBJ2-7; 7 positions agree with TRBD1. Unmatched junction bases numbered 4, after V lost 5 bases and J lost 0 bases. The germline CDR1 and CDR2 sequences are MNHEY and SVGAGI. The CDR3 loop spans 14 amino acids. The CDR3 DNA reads TGTGCCAGCAGTACCAGGGACAGCTCCTACGAGCAGTACTTC. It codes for CASSTRDSSYEQYF.

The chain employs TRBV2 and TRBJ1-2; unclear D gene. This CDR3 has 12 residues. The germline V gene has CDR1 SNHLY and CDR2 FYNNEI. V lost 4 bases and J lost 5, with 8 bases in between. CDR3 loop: CASSVDRYGYTF. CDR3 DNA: TGTGCCAGCAGTGTAGATAGATATGGCTACACCTTC.

As DNA, the CDR3 is TGTGCCAGTAGTTCAGGACAGGGAGTGGAGACCCAGTACTTC. This gives the protein CASSSGQGVETQYF. The chain carries TRBV19 and TRBJ2-5; 8 bases are shared with TRBD1. The CDR3 has 14 residues. Trimming at V came to 5 bases and at J to 5 bases, leaving 7 bases not matched to a gene. Germline V CDR1 and CDR2: LNHDA, SQIVND (reference sequence).

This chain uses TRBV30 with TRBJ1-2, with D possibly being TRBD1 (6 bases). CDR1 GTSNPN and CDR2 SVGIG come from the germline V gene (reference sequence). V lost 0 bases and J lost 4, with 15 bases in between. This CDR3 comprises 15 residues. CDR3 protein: CAWSVAPDSSYGYTF. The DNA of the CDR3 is TGTGCCTGGAGTGTAGCCCCGGACAGCAGCTATGGCTACACCTTC.

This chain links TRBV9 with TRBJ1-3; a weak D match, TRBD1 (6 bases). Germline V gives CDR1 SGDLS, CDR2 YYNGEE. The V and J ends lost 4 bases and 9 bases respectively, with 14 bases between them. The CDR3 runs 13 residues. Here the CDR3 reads CASSPEGEVTIYF. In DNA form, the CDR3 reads TGTGCCAGCAGCCCCGAGGGGGAAGTCACCATATATTTT.

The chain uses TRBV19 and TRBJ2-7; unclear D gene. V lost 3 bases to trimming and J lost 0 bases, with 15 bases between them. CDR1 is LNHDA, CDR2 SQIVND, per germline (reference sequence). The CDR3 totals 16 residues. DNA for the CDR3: TGTGCCAGTAGTATCGATCGATCCGCACGCTCCTACGAGCAGTACTTC. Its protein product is CASSIDRSARSYEQYF.

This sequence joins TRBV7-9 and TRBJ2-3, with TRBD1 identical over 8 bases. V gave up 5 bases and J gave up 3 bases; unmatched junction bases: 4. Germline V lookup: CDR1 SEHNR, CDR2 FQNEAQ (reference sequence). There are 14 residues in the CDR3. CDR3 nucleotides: TGTGCCAGCAGCCCAGACAGGGGAACAGATACGCAGTATTTT. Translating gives CASSPDRGTDTQYF.

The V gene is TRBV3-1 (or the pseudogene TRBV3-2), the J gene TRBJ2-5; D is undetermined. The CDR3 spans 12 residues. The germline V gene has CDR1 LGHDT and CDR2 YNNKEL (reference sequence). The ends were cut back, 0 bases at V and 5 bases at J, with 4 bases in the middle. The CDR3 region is CASSQDTETQYF. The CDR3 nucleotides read TGTGCCAGCAGCCAAGACACGGAGACCCAGTACTTC.

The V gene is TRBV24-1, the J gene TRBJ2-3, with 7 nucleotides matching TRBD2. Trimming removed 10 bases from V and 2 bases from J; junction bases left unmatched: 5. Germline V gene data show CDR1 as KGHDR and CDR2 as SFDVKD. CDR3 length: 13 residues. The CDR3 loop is CATKRDATDTQYF. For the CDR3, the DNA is TGTGCCACTAAGCGGGACGCCACAGATACGCAGTATTTT.

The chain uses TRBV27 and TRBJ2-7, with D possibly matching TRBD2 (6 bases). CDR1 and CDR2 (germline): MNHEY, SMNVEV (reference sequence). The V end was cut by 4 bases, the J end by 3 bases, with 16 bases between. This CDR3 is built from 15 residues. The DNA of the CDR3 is TGTGCCAGCAGTTGGGGGAGGCTGGGGGACTACGAGCAGTACTTC. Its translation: CASSWGRLGDYEQYF.

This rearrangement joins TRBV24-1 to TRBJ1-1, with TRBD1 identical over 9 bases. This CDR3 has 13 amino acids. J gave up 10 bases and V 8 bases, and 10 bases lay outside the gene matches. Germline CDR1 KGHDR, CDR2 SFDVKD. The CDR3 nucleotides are TGTGCCACCAAGGCGGGACAGGGAGGGTTAGCTTTCTTT. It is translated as CATKAGQGGLAFF.